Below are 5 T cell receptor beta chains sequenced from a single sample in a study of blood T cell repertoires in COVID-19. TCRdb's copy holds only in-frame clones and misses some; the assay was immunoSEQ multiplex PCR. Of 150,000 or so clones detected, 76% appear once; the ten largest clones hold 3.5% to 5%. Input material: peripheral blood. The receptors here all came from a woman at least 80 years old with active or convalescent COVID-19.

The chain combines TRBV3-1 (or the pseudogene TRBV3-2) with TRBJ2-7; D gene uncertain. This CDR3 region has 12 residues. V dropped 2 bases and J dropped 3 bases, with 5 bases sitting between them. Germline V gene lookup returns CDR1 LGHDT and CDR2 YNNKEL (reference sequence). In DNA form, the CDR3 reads TGTGCCAGCAGCCAACTAGTCTACGAGCAGTACTTC. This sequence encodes CASSQLVYEQYF.

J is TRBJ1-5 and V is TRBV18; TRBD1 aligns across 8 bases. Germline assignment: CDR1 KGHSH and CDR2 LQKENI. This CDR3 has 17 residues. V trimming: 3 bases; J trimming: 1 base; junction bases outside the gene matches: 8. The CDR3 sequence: CASSPGQGPGSNQPQHF. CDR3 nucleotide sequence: TGTGCCAGCTCACCCGGACAGGGCCCGGGCAGCAATCAGCCCCAGCATTTT.

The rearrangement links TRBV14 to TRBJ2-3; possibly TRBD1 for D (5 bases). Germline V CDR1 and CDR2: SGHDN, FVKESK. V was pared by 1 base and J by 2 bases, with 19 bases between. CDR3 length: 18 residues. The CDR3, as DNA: TGTGCCAGCAGCCAAGGAAAGGAACAGGACGAAGACACAGATACGCAGTATTTT. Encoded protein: CASSQGKEQDEDTDTQYF.

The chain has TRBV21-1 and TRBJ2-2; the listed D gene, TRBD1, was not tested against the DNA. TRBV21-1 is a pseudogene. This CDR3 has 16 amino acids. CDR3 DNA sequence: TGTGCCAGCAGCAAATATACAGGGTCGAACACCGGGGAGCTGTTTTTT. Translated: CASSKYTGSNTGELFF.

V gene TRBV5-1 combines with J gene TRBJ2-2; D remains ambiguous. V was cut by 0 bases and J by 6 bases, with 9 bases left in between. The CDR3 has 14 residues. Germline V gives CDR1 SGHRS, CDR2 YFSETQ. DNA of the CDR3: TGCGCCAGCAGCTTGGCCGGTGTCGCCGGGGAGCTGTTTTTT. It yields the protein CASSLAGVAGELFF.